The 11 T cell receptor beta chains given below trace back to one sample, sequenced in a study of T cell responses to AZD1222 COVID-19 vaccine. The repertoire was sequenced with immunoSEQ multiplex PCR; TCRdb's copy has only in-frame clones and lacks some. Among about 110,000 clones listed, roughly 90% were seen once. Source: peripheral blood, taken 28 days after the second AZD1222 dose. The receptor set was obtained from an adult who received the AZD1222 COVID-19 vaccine.

CDR3 amino acids: CASSVEGIQSSGNTIYF. For the CDR3, the DNA is TGTGCCAGCAGCGTAGAGGGAATCCAGAGCTCTGGAAACACCATATATTTT. V usage is TRBV9 and J usage is TRBJ1-3, with unresolved D. Trimming removed 0 bases from V and 0 bases from J, with 13 bases in between. Germline V gene lookup returns CDR1 SGDLS and CDR2 YYNGEE. This CDR3 has 17 amino acids.

The chain links TRBV9 to TRBJ2-5; 7 bases fit TRBD1. Germline V gives CDR1 SGDLS, CDR2 YYNGEE. The CDR3 is 14 residues long. The V and J ends lost 4 bases and 4 bases, in that order; junction bases with no gene match: 7. The CDR3 nucleotides read TGTGCCAGCAGCCACAGAACAGGGGTAGAGACCCAGTACTTC. Translation: CASSHRTGVETQYF. The complete variable domain, with remaining parts taken from reference TRBV9 and TRBJ2-5, reads DSGVTQTPKHLITATGQRVTLRCSPRSGDLSVYWYQQSLDQGLQFLIQYYNGEERAKGNILERFSAQQFPDLHSELNLSSLELGDSALYFCASSHRTGVETQYFGPGTRLLVL.

CDR3 DNA: TGCAGTGCCACGCCCTCCTACGAGCAGTACTTC. It codes for CSATPSYEQYF. The chain links TRBV20-1 to TRBJ2-7; D remains ambiguous. Trimming left V 6 bases short and J 0 bases short, with 6 bases between. The germline gives CDR1 DFQATT, CDR2 SNEGSKA (reference sequence). The CDR3 is made up of 11 amino acids.

The V gene is TRBV3-1 (or the pseudogene TRBV3-2), the J gene TRBJ2-7; D is undetermined. V was clipped by 0 bases and J by 2 bases, with 8 bases between them. The germline CDR1 and CDR2 sequences are LGHDT and YNNKEL (reference sequence). The CDR3 has 14 residues. The chain's CDR3 is CASSQDTVTYEQYF. As DNA, the CDR3 is TGTGCCAGCAGCCAAGATACGGTGACCTACGAGCAGTACTTC.

The chain uses TRBV27 and TRBJ1-2; the match to TRBD1 covers 8 bases. This CDR3 is built from 17 residues. V trimming: 4 bases; J trimming: 5 bases; junction bases outside the gene matches: 15. CDR1 and CDR2 (germline): MNHEY, SMNVEV (reference sequence). CDR3 DNA: TGTGCCAGCAGTTCCCAGGGACAGGCATCCGGGAGGTATGGCTACACCTTC. Protein: CASSSQGQASGRYGYTF.

The chain employs TRBV10-3 and TRBJ2-7, with 8 bases identical to TRBD1. Germline V gives CDR1 ENHRY, CDR2 SYGVKD. This CDR3 is 15 amino acids long. With 3 bases clipped from V and 0 bases from J, the junction kept 4 bases outside the gene matches. CDR3 coding DNA: TGTGCCATCAGTGACTCCCAGGGGGCCTCCTACGAGCAGTACTTC. Protein: CAISDSQGASYEQYF.

V gene TRBV7-8 combines with J gene TRBJ2-1; TRBD2 aligns across 12 bases. With V trimmed by 5 bases and J by 4 bases, 6 bases remained unmatched. Germline loops: CDR1 SGHVS, CDR2 FQNEAQ. The CDR3 is 16 amino acids. The CDR3: CASSPILAGGYNEQFF. For the CDR3, the DNA is TGTGCCAGCAGCCCAATACTAGCGGGGGGATACAATGAGCAGTTCTTC. The full variable domain, in which reference TRBV7-8 and TRBJ2-1 provide the parts outside the CDR3, is GAGVSQSPRYKVAKRGQDVALRCDPISGHVSLFWYQQALGQGPEFLTYFQNEAQLDKSGLPSDRFFAERPEGSVSTLKIQRTQQEDSAVYLCASSPILAGGYNEQFFGPGTRLTVL.

The chain couples TRBV19 to TRBJ1-5; unclear D gene. Germline-derived CDR1 and CDR2 are LNHDA and SQIVND (reference sequence). This CDR3 has 13 amino acids. The germline V and J ends were trimmed by 10 bases and 2 bases, with 12 bases remaining between them. CDR3 sequence (DNA): TGTGCCACAAATTCACAGCGCAATCAGCCCCAGCATTTT. Translation gives CATNSQRNQPQHF.

The chain employs TRBV5-5 and TRBJ2-7; TRBD1 matches 8 bases. From germline, CDR1 is SGHKS and CDR2 YYEKEE (reference sequence). V dropped 4 bases and J dropped 9; count of bases not matched to a gene: 6. The CDR3 consists of 12 residues. This CDR3 reads CASSRDRFGQYF. The CDR3 DNA sequence: TGTGCCAGCAGCAGGGACAGGTTTGGGCAGTACTTC.

The chain joins TRBV28 to TRBJ2-3, with 11 bases fitting TRBD2. There are 19 residues in the CDR3. The V and J ends lost 3 bases and 2 bases, in that order; junction bases with no gene match: 13. CDR1 is MDHEN, CDR2 SYDVKM, per germline. The CDR3 DNA reads as TGTGCCAGCAGTTTGGGGCCGAAGGGACTAGCGGCAAACACAGATACGCAGTATTTT. Encoded protein: CASSLGPKGLAANTDTQYF.

The V and J genes are TRBV9 and TRBJ2-3; either TRBD1 or TRBD2 may fit D (5 bases each). V was trimmed by 8 bases and J by 2 bases, leaving 12 bases between them. Germline V CDR1 and CDR2: SGDLS, YYNGEE. The CDR3 sequence is 13 residues long. The CDR3 here is CASSPGPTDTQYF. The CDR3 bases are TGTGCCAGTTCACCGGGGCCCACAGATACGCAGTATTTT.